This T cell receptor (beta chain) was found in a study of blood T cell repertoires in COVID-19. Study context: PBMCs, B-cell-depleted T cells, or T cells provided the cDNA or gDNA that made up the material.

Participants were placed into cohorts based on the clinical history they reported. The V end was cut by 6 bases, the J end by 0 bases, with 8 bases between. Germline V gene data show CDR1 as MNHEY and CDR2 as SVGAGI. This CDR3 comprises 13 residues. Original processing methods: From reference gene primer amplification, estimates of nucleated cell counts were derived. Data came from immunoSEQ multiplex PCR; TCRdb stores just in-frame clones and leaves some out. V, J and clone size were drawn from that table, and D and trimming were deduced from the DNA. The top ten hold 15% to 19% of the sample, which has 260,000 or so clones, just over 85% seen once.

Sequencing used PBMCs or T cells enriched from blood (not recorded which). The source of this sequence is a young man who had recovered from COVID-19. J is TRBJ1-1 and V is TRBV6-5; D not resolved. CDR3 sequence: CASSPTMNTEAFF. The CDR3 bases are TGTGCCAGCAGCCCGACAATGAACACTGAAGCTTTCTTT.